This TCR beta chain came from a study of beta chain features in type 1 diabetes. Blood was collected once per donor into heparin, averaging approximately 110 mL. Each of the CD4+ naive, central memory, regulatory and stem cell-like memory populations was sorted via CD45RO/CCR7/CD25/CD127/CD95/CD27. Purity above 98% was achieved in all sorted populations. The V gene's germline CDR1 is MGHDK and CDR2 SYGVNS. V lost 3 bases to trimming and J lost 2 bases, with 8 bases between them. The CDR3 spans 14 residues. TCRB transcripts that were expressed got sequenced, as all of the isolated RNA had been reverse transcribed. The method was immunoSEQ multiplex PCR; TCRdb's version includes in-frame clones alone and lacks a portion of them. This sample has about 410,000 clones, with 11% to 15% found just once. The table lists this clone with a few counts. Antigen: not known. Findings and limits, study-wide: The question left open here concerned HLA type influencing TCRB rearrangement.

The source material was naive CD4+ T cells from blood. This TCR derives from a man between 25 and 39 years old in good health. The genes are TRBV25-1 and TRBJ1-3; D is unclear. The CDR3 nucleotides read TGTGCCAGCAGTGATGCAGTTCCTGGAAACACCATATATTTT. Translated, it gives CASSDAVPGNTIYF.